The 31 T cell receptor beta chains given below trace back to one sample, sequenced in a study of blood T cell repertoires in COVID-19. This table comes from immunoSEQ multiplex PCR, and its TCRdb copy is limited to in-frame clones, with some not included. The sample gives about 130,000 clones, about 84% of which show up once; 10% to 15% is in the top ten. Material for sequencing was peripheral blood. Receptor source: a woman in her sixties with acute or convalescent COVID-19.

The chain recombines TRBV30 with TRBJ2-3; no definite D call. V shed 3 bases and J shed 4 bases, with 5 bases lying between them. Germline V lookup: CDR1 GTSNPN, CDR2 SVGIG (reference sequence). This CDR3 has 11 residues. The CDR3 DNA reads as TGTGCCTGGAGCGTGTCAGATACGCAGTATTTT. This gives the protein CAWSVSDTQYF.

CDR3 region: CASSQQIAGGRYNEQFF. The CDR3 DNA sequence: TGTGCCAGCAGCCAACAGATAGCGGGGGGCCGGTACAATGAGCAGTTCTTC. The chain joins TRBV7-6 to TRBJ2-1, with TRBD2 matching over 10 bases. The germline gives CDR1 SGHVS, CDR2 FNYEAQ. Losses at the gene ends were 5 bases for V and 4 bases for J; bases not matched to a gene: 11. The CDR3 sequence is 17 residues long. The variable domain in full, completed from reference TRBV7-6 and TRBJ2-1, reads GAGVSQSPRYKVTKRGQDVALRCDPISGHVSLYWYRQALGQGPEFLTYFNYEAQQDKSGLPNDRFSAERPEGSISTLTIQRTEQRDSAMYRCASSQQIAGGRYNEQFFGPGTRLTVL.

J is TRBJ1-5 and V is TRBV7-2; D gene uncertain. V was shortened by 7 bases and J by 2 bases, with 15 bases between the two germline ends. The germline CDR1 and CDR2 sequences are SGHTA and FQGNSA. This CDR3 spans 15 amino acids. The CDR3 is CASNPQIGGNQPQHF. CDR3 DNA sequence: TGTGCCAGCAACCCCCAGATTGGTGGCAATCAGCCCCAGCATTTT. Based on the CDR3 plus reference TRBV7-2 and TRBJ1-5, the full variable domain is GAGVSQSPSNKVTEKGKDVELRCDPISGHTALYWYRQSLGQGLEFLIYFQGNSAPDKSGLPSDRFSAERTGGSVSTLTIQRTQQEDSAVYLCASNPQIGGNQPQHFGDGTRLSIL.

Comments on this clone: Other DNA sequences in this specimen translate into the identical CDR3. V is TRBV6-1 and J is TRBJ1-1; no clear D gene. The CDR3 is 13 residues long. The V and J ends lost 3 bases and 1 base respectively, with 6 bases between them. Germline V gene lookup returns CDR1 MNHNS and CDR2 SASEGT. CDR3 in amino acids: CASSEQKNTEAFF. The CDR3 nucleotides are TGTGCCAGCAGTGAGCAGAAGAACACTGAAGCTTTCTTT.

V and J are TRBV28 and TRBJ1-4; 9 bases are shared with TRBD1. The CDR3 totals 12 residues. CDR1 is MDHEN, CDR2 SYDVKM, per germline. V was clipped by 5 bases and J by 11 bases; unmatched bases: 3. The CDR3 loop reads CASSGQGWKLFF. As DNA, the CDR3 is TGTGCCAGCAGTGGACAGGGGTGGAAACTGTTTTTT. The full variable domain, with the rest looked up from reference TRBV28 and TRBJ1-4, is DVKVTQSSRYLVKRTGEKVFLECVQDMDHENMFWYRQDPGLGLRLIYFSYDVKMKEKGDIPEGYSVSREKKERFSLILESASTNQTSMYLCASSGQGWKLFFGSGTQLSVL.

The chain carries TRBV7-2 and TRBJ2-7, with 7 bases aligning to TRBD1. Per the germline V gene, CDR1 is SGHTA and CDR2 is FQGNSA. The CDR3 sequence is 15 residues long. Germline trimming cut 4 bases from V and 2 bases from J; bases unmatched to any gene: 8. CDR3 amino acids: CASSYQLGQTYEQYF. CDR3 nucleotide sequence: TGTGCCAGCAGCTATCAACTGGGACAGACCTACGAGCAGTACTTC.

V gene TRBV5-4 combines with J gene TRBJ2-5; 9 bases map to TRBD2. Germline assignment: CDR1 SGHNT and CDR2 YYREEE (reference sequence). The CDR3 is 16 residues long. Trimming took 3 bases from V and 3 from J; bases not matched to a gene: 9. CDR3 sequence: CASSSENSGGKETQYF. As DNA, the CDR3 is TGTGCCAGCAGCTCAGAGAATAGCGGGGGAAAAGAGACCCAGTACTTC.

V usage is TRBV27 and J usage is TRBJ1-1, with D possibly being TRBD1 (5 bases). This CDR3 is 15 amino acids long. The V end was cut by 0 bases, the J end by 4 bases, with 12 bases between. Germline assignment: CDR1 MNHEY and CDR2 SMNVEV (reference sequence). The DNA for the CDR3 is TGTGCCAGCAGTTTATCCTCTGGGGGGTTCACTGAAGCTTTCTTT. Its translation is CASSLSSGGFTEAFF.

CDR3 DNA sequence: TGTGCCAGCTCACCAGCGGCAGGGGAAGAAAATGAGCAGTTCTTC. Protein sequence: CASSPAAGEENEQFF. V usage is TRBV18 and J usage is TRBJ2-1; D possibly corresponds to TRBD1 (6 bases). V lost 2 bases and J 7 bases, leaving 15 bases between the germline ends. Germline assignment: CDR1 KGHSH and CDR2 LQKENI. The CDR3 has 15 amino acids.

The gene calls are TRBV18 and TRBJ1-6; D unclear. The germline V gene has CDR1 KGHSH and CDR2 LQKENI. CDR3 size: 14 residues. The ends were cut back, 1 base at V and 8 bases at J, with 9 bases in the middle. The CDR3 bases are TGTGCCAGCTCACCACGCGGTCGAGATTCACCCCTCCACTTT. Translated, it gives CASSPRGRDSPLHF. The full variable domain, completed using reference TRBV18 and TRBJ1-6, is NAGVMQNPRHLVRRRGQEARLRCSPMKGHSHVYWYRQLPEEGLKFMVYLQKENIIDESGMPKERFSAEFPKEGPSILRIQQVVRGDSAAYFCASSPRGRDSPLHFGNGTRLTVT.

A word on this clone: Additional DNA sequences in this sample encode the identical CDR3. The CDR3 DNA is TGTGCCTGGAGCGTAGGAGGGAACACTGAAGCTTTCTTT. Amino acid sequence: CAWSVGGNTEAFF. V gene TRBV30 combines with J gene TRBJ1-1; no firm D call. The V gene's germline CDR1 is GTSNPN and CDR2 SVGIG (reference sequence). The CDR3 length is 13 residues. Trimming pared 3 bases from V and 1 base from J, leaving 9 bases between. Full variable domain (remainder filled in from reference TRBV30 and TRBJ1-1): SQTIHQWPATLVQPVGSPLSLECTVEGTSNPNLYWYRQAAGRGLQLLFYSVGIGQISSEVPQNLSASRPQDRQFILSSKKLLLSDSGFYLCAWSVGGNTEAFFGQGTRLTVV.

This clone was counted once. The chain has TRBV28 and TRBJ1-1, with D unresolved. Germline-derived CDR1 and CDR2 are MDHEN and SYDVKM. The CDR3 runs to 16 residues. Trimming pared 4 bases from V and 4 bases from J, leaving 19 bases between. CDR3 protein: CASSSVILNLGTEAFF. Written as DNA, the CDR3 is TGTGCCAGCAGTTCGGTAATACTAAATTTGGGCACTGAAGCTTTCTTT.

The chain has TRBV11-2 and TRBJ1-6; weak D call: TRBD1 (6 bases). The CDR3 totals 15 residues. Germline CDR1 and CDR2: SGHAT and FQNNGV. The V end lost 0 bases, the J end lost 9 bases, and 12 bases lay between the germline ends. The DNA of the CDR3 is TGTGCCAGCAGCTTAGATCCAGGACAGACTTCACCCCTCCACTTT. This sequence encodes CASSLDPGQTSPLHF. Complete variable domain (other parts from reference TRBV11-2 and TRBJ1-6): EAGVAQSPRYKIIEKRQSVAFWCNPISGHATLYWYQQILGQGPKLLIQFQNNGVVDDSQLPKDRFSAERLKGVDSTLKIQPAKLEDSAVYLCASSLDPGQTSPLHFGNGTRLTVT.

The chain employs TRBV6-5 and TRBJ1-2; TRBD1 matches 9 bases. The V and J ends lost 6 bases and 6 bases, in that order; junction bases with no gene match: 8. This CDR3 is 14 amino acids long. Per germline, CDR1 MNHEY and CDR2 SVGAGI. The CDR3: CASSPQGARDGYTF. CDR3 nucleotides: TGTGCCAGCAGCCCACAGGGGGCGCGGGATGGCTACACCTTC.

The chain links TRBV5-5 to TRBJ2-1; 8 bases are shared with TRBD1. Trimming took 5 bases from V and 7 from J; bases not matched to a gene: 11. Germline CDR1 and CDR2: SGHKS and YYEKEE (reference sequence). This CDR3 comprises 15 residues. The CDR3 coding sequence is TGTGCCAGCAGTTTTTCCGGACAGGGAGTGAATGAGCAGTTCTTC. Its protein is CASSFSGQGVNEQFF.

This chain links TRBV29-1 with TRBJ1-2; D gene ambiguous. This CDR3 contains 12 residues. The germline V and J ends were trimmed by 4 bases and 1 base, with 7 bases remaining between them. Germline V gene lookup returns CDR1 SQVTM and CDR2 ANQGSEA. Written as DNA, the CDR3 is TGCAGCGTTGCCCCTGTTAACTATGGCTACACCTTC. It yields the protein CSVAPVNYGYTF.

This chain links TRBV4-1 with TRBJ2-1; 8 bases agree with TRBD2. Germline CDR1 reads MGHRA; CDR2 reads YSYEKL. This CDR3 has 17 amino acids. J gave up 2 bases and V 4 bases, and 10 bases lay outside the gene matches. The CDR3 DNA sequence: TGCGCCAGCAGCCTTGGCCTGGCGGGGGGTCCCTACAATGAGCAGTTCTTC. This sequence encodes CASSLGLAGGPYNEQFF.

The V gene is TRBV25-1, the J gene TRBJ2-5; D is perhaps TRBD2 (6 bases). Germline CDR1 reads MGHDK; CDR2 reads SYGVNS. This CDR3 contains 15 residues. V was shortened by 3 bases and J by 7 bases, with 18 bases between the two germline ends. CDR3 region: CASSDPKSVGGTQYF. The CDR3 DNA follows: TGTGCCAGCAGTGACCCTAAGTCAGTGGGGGGGACCCAGTACTTC.

The sample holds one count of this clone. The chain employs TRBV9 and TRBJ2-3, with 8 positions matching TRBD2. This CDR3 has 16 amino acids. Per the germline V gene, CDR1 is SGDLS and CDR2 is YYNGEE. V shed 4 bases and J 5 bases; nucleotides not matched to a gene: 12. The CDR3 sequence is CASSKLSGGPRDTQYF. As DNA, the CDR3 is TGTGCCAGCAGCAAATTGTCGGGGGGGCCCCGAGATACGCAGTATTTT.

V gene TRBV27 combines with J gene TRBJ2-2; a possible D gene is TRBD1 (6 bases). The germline V and J ends were trimmed by 5 bases and 0 bases, with 16 bases remaining between them. The CDR3 totals 17 residues. Germline V gene data show CDR1 as MNHEY and CDR2 as SMNVEV (reference sequence). The CDR3 spells CASSQSVYRANTGELFF. In DNA, the CDR3 is TGTGCCAGCAGTCAAAGTGTTTACAGGGCGAACACCGGGGAGCTGTTTTTT.

The gene calls are TRBV5-8 and TRBJ2-3; tentative D call: TRBD2 (5 bases). CDR1 is SGHTS and CDR2 is YDEGEE in the germline V gene. The CDR3 is 12 amino acids. Trimming shortened V by 0 bases and J by 6 bases, and 5 bases separated the two germline ends. The chain's CDR3 is CASSLGEDTQYF. The DNA of the CDR3 is TGTGCCAGCAGCTTGGGGGAGGATACGCAGTATTTT.

The V call is TRBV28, the J call TRBJ2-1; D is unresolved. The length of the CDR3 is 16 residues. Trimming cost V 3 bases and J 1 base, with 13 bases left between them. From germline, CDR1 is MDHEN and CDR2 SYDVKM. The CDR3 here is CASSLITGGSYNEQFF. The DNA for the CDR3 is TGTGCCAGCAGTTTGATCACGGGTGGGTCCTACAATGAGCAGTTCTTC.

This chain joins TRBV30 and TRBJ1-2; 7 bases are shared with TRBD1. The CDR3 has 13 residues. Looked up from germline, CDR1 is GTSNPN and CDR2 is SVGIG (reference sequence). V lost 4 bases to trimming and J lost 7 bases; unmatched junction nucleotides: 9. In nucleotides, the CDR3 is TGTGCCTGGACCAAACCAGGGGGGAGTGGCTACACCTTC. Its translation: CAWTKPGGSGYTF.

The rearrangement joins TRBV5-4 to TRBJ2-5, with TRBD2 as a possible D gene (7 bases). Germline V gives CDR1 SGHNT, CDR2 YYREEE (reference sequence). The ends were cut back, 2 bases at V and 4 bases at J, with 18 bases in the middle. The CDR3 has 16 residues. The CDR3 nucleotides are TGTGCCAGCAGCTTAGAGATCGCGGGGGCCGTAGAGACCCAGTACTTC. This codes for CASSLEIAGAVETQYF. Using reference TRBV5-4 and TRBJ2-5 for the parts outside the CDR3, the full variable domain is ETGVTQSPTHLIKTRGQQVTLRCSSQSGHNTVSWYQQALGQGPQFIFQYYREEENGRGNFPPRFSGLQFPNYSSELNVNALELDDSALYLCASSLEIAGAVETQYFGPGTRLLVL.

The rearrangement links TRBV30 to TRBJ2-1; possible D gene TRBD1, 5 bases. Germline lookup yields CDR1 GTSNPN and CDR2 SVGIG (reference sequence). Between the trimmed V and J ends, which lost 8 bases and 4 bases, there was a span of 15 bases. The CDR3 extends over 13 amino acids. The CDR3 region is CARSTVNYNEQFF. The CDR3 DNA reads TGTGCCCGATCGACAGTGAATTACAATGAGCAGTTCTTC.

This clone occurred a few times. CDR3 amino acids: CATSDIGGAGQPQHF. CDR3 nucleotides: TGTGCCACCAGTGACATCGGGGGGGCCGGTCAGCCCCAGCATTTT. The chain joins TRBV24-1 to TRBJ1-5; D is possibly TRBD1 (6 bases). Per the germline V gene, CDR1 is KGHDR and CDR2 is SFDVKD. This CDR3 has 15 amino acids. V lost 4 bases to trimming and J lost 6 bases, with 15 bases between them.

The chain recombines TRBV6-5 with TRBJ1-1; D is unresolved. The germline CDR1 and CDR2 sequences are MNHEY and SVGAGI. Trimming shortened V by 6 bases and J by 1 base, and 12 bases separated the two germline ends. The CDR3 covers 14 residues. The CDR3 region is CASSRASRNTEAFF. The CDR3, as DNA: TGTGCCAGCAGCCGAGCTTCGCGGAACACTGAAGCTTTCTTT.

V is TRBV20-1 and J is TRBJ1-4; 7 nucleotides line up with TRBD1. From germline, CDR1 is DFQATT and CDR2 SNEGSKA (reference sequence). This CDR3 is 14 amino acids long. The V and J ends lost 3 bases and 5 bases, in that order; junction bases with no gene match: 6. In nucleotides, the CDR3 is TGCAGTGCTAGTAGGGGGCAGAGGAATGAAAAACTGTTTTTT. This sequence encodes CSASRGQRNEKLFF.

This clone was picked up one time. The rearrangement uses TRBV3-1 (or the pseudogene TRBV3-2) and TRBJ1-2; no clear D. CDR3 length: 15 amino acids. From germline, CDR1 is LGHDT and CDR2 YNNKEL (reference sequence). The ends were cut back, 0 bases at V and 7 bases at J, with 15 bases in the middle. CDR3 bases: TGTGCCAGCAGCCAAGATGGGAGGCCGGTGGCTGGCTACACCTTC. This gives the protein CASSQDGRPVAGYTF.

The rearrangement uses TRBV5-1 and TRBJ2-2; no clear D. The CDR3 has 16 amino acids. The ends were cut back, 0 bases at V and 6 bases at J, with 15 bases in the middle. Germline CDR1 and CDR2: SGHRS and YFSETQ. The CDR3 nucleotides are TGCGCCAGCAGCTTGGTAGGTCCAGGTGGCGCCGGGGAGCTGTTTTTT. This codes for CASSLVGPGGAGELFF.

The CDR3 DNA sequence: TGTGCCAGCAGCCGAGACAGGGGTGAAGCTTTCTTT. Residues: CASSRDRGEAFF. The chain has TRBV14 and TRBJ1-1, with 8 bases lining up with TRBD1. V lost 4 bases and J lost 7; bases outside the gene matches: 2. Germline assignment: CDR1 SGHDN and CDR2 FVKESK. This CDR3 has 12 residues.